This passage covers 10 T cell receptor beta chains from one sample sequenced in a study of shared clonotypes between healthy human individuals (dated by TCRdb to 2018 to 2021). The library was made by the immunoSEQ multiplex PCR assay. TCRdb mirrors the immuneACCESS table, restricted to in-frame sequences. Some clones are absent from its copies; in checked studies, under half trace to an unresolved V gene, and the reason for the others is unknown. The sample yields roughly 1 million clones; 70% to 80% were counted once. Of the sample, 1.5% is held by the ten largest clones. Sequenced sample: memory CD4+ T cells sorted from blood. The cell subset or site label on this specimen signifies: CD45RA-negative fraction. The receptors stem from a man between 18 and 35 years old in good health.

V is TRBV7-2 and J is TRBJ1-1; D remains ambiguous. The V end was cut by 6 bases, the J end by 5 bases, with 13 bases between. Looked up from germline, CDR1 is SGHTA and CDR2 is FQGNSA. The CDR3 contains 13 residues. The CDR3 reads CASSPRIRTEAFF. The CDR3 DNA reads TGTGCCAGCAGTCCTCGCATACGGACTGAAGCTTTCTTT. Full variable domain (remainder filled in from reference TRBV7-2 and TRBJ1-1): GAGVSQSPSNKVTEKGKDVELRCDPISGHTALYWYRQSLGQGLEFLIYFQGNSAPDKSGLPSDRFSAERTGGSVSTLTIQRTQQEDSAVYLCASSPRIRTEAFFGQGTRLTVV.

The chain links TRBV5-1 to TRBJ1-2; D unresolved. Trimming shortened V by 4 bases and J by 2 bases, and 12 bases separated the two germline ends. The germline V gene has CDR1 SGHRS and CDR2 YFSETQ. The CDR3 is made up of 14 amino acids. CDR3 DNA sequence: TGCGCCAGCAGCCCCCAACGGGGAAACTATGGCTACACCTTC. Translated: CASSPQRGNYGYTF.

This CDR3 is CASSLASSYNEQFF. CDR3 coding DNA: TGTGCCAGCTCCCTAGCGAGTTCCTACAATGAGCAGTTCTTC. V usage is TRBV18 and J usage is TRBJ2-1; maybe TRBD2 (6 bases). The CDR3 length is 14 residues. The germline V gene encodes CDR1 KGHSH and CDR2 LQKENI. Deletions cut 6 bases from V and 1 base from J, with 10 bases between. The variable domain in full, with the rest retrieved from reference TRBV18 and TRBJ2-1, is NAGVMQNPRHLVRRRGQEARLRCSPMKGHSHVYWYRQLPEEGLKFMVYLQKENIIDESGMPKERFSAEFPKEGPSILRIQQVVRGDSAAYFCASSLASSYNEQFFGPGTRLTVL.

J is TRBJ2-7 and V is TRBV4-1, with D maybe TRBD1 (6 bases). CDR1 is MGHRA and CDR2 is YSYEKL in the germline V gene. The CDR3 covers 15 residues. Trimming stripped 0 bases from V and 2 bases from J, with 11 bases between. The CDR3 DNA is TGCGCCAGCAGCCAAGAGGAAACAGGGCCCTACGAGCAGTACTTC. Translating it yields CASSQEETGPYEQYF.

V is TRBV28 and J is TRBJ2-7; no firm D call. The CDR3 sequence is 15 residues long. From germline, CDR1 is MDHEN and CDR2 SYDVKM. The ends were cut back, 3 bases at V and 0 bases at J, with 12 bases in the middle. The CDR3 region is CASSFQSTGSYEQYF. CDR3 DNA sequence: TGTGCCAGCAGTTTCCAGTCGACGGGCTCCTACGAGCAGTACTTC.

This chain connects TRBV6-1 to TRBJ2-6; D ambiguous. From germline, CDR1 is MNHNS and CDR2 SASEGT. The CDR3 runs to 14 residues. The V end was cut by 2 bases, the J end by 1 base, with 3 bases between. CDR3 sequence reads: CASSETSGANVLTF. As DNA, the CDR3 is TGTGCCAGCAGTGAAACATCTGGGGCCAACGTCCTGACTTTC.

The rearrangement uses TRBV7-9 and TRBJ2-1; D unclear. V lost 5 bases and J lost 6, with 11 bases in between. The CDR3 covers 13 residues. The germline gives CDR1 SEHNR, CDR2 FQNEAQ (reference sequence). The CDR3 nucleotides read TGTGCCAGCAGCCGTCGTAACTCCAATGAGCAGTTCTTC. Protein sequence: CASSRRNSNEQFF.

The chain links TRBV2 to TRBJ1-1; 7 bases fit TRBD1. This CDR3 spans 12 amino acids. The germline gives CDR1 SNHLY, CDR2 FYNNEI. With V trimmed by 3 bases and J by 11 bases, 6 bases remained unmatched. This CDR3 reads CASSDQGGTAFF. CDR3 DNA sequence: TGTGCCAGCAGTGACCAGGGGGGAACCGCTTTCTTT.

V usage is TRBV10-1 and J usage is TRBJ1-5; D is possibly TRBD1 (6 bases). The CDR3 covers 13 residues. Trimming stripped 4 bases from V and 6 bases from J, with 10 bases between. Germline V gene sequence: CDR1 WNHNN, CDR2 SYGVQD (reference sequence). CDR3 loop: CASSGQVGQPQHF. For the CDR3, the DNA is TGCGCCAGCAGTGGACAGGTTGGTCAGCCCCAGCATTTT.

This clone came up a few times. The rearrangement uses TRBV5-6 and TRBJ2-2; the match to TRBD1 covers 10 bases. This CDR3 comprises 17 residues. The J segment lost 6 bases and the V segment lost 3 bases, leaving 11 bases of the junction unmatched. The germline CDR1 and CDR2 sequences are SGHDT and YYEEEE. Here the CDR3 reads CASSSLRGQGLAGELFF. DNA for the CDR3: TGTGCCAGCAGCTCACTTCGGGGACAGGGGCTCGCCGGGGAGCTGTTTTTT.